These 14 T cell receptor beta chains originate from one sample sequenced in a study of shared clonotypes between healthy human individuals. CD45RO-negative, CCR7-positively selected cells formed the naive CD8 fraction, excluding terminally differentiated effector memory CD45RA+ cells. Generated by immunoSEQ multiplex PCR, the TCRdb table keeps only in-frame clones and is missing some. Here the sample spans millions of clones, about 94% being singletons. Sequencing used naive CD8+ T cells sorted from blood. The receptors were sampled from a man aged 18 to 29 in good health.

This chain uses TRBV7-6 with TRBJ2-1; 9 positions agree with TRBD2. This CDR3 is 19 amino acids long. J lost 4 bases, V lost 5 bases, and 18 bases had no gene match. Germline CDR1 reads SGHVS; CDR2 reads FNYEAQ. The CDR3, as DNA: TGTGCCAGCAGCCCGCTAGAGGGGCTAGCGGGGCAGCCTTACAATGAGCAGTTCTTC. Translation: CASSPLEGLAGQPYNEQFF.

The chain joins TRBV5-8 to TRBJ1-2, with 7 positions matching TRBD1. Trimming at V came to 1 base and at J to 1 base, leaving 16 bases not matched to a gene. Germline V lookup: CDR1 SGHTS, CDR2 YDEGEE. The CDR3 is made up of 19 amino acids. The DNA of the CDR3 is TGTGCCAGCAGCTTGTCCTCCACAGGGGACCGTTCCATTAACTATGGCTACACCTTC. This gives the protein CASSLSSTGDRSINYGYTF. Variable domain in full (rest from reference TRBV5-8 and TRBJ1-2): EAGVTQSPTHLIKTRGQQATLRCSPISGHTSVYWYQQALGLGLQFLLWYDEGEERNRGNFPPRFSGRQFPNYSSELNVNALELEDSALYLCASSLSSTGDRSINYGYTFGSGTRLTVV.

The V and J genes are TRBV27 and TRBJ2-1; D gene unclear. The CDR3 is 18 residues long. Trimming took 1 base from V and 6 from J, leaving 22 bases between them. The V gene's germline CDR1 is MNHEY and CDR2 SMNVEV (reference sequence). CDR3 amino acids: CASSLYPPHSESGNEQFF. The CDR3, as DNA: TGTGCCAGCAGTTTATATCCCCCCCATAGTGAGTCAGGCAATGAGCAGTTCTTC.

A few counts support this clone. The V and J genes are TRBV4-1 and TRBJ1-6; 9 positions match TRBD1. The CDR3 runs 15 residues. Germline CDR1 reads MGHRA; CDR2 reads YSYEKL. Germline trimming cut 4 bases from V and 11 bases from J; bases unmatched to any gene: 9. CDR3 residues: CASSLSVDRGTPLHF. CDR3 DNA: TGCGCCAGCAGCCTCTCCGTGGACAGGGGCACACCCCTCCACTTT.

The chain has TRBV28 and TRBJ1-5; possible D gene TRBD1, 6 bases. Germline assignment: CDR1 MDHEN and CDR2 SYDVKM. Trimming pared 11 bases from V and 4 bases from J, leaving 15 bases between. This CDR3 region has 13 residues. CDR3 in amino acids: CAPNGGVNQPQHF. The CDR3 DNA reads TGTGCCCCCAATGGGGGCGTGAATCAGCCCCAGCATTTT.

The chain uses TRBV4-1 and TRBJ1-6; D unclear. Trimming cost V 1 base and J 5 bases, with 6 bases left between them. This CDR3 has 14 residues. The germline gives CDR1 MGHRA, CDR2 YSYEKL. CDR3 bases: TGCGCCAGCAGCCAAGTCCTCCATAATTCACCCCTCCACTTT. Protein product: CASSQVLHNSPLHF.

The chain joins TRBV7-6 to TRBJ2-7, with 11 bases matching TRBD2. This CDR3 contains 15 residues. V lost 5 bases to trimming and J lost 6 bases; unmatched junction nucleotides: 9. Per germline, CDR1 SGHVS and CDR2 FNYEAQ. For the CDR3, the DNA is TGTGCCAGCAGCCCTCTTAGCGGGGGGGCCTCCGAGCAGTACTTC. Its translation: CASSPLSGGASEQYF.

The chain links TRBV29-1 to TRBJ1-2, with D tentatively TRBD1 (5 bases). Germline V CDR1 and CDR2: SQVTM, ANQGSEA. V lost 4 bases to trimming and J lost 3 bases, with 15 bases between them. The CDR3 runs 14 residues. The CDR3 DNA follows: TGCAGCGTTGCCGGGACGGACAAACACTATGGCTACACCTTC. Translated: CSVAGTDKHYGYTF.

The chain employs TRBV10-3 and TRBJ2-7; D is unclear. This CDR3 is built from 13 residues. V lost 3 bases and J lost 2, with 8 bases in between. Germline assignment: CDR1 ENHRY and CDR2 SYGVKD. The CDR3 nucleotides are TGTGCCATCAGTGACACGTCGACCTACGAGCAGTACTTC. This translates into CAISDTSTYEQYF.

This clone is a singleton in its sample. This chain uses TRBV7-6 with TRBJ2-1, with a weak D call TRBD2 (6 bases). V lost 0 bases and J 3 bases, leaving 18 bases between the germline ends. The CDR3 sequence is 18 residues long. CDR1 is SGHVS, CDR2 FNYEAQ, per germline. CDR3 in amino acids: CASSLAPSSEHYYNEQFF. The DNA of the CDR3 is TGTGCCAGCAGCTTAGCGCCGTCTAGCGAACACTACTACAATGAGCAGTTCTTC.

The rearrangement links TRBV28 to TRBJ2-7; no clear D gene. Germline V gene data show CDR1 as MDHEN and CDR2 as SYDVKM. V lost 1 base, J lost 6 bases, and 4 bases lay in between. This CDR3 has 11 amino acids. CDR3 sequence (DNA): TGTGCCAGCAGTTTATTATTCGAGCAGTACTTC. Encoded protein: CASSLLFEQYF.

The CDR3 nucleotides are TGTGCCAGCAGTTGGCGGGACAGCTTACAAGAGACCCAGTACTTC. It translates to CASSWRDSLQETQYF. The chain carries TRBV6-5 and TRBJ2-5, with D tentatively TRBD1 (7 bases). Germline V CDR1 and CDR2: MNHEY, SVGAGI. Trimming pared 4 bases from V and 2 bases from J, leaving 14 bases between. The CDR3 sequence is 15 residues long.

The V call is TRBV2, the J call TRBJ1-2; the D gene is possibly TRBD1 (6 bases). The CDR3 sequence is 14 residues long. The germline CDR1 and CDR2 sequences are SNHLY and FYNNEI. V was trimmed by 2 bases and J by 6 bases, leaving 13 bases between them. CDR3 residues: CASSESGAVDGYTF. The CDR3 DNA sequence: TGTGCCAGCAGTGAATCAGGGGCTGTCGATGGCTACACCTTC.

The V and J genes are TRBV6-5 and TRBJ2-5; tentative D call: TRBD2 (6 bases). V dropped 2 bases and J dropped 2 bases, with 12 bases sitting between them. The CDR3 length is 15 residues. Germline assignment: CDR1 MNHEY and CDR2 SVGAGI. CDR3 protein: CASSYLRGIQETQYF. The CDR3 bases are TGTGCCAGCAGTTACCTCCGGGGGATTCAAGAGACCCAGTACTTC.